A single sample is the source of the 8 T cell receptor beta chains below, sequenced in a study of T cell responses to AZD1222 COVID-19 vaccine. Produced via immunoSEQ multiplex PCR; TCRdb's table is partial and in-frame only. The repertoire holds 200,000 to 300,000 clones, with more than 85% as singletons. Here the sequenced sample was peripheral blood, taken on day 0 of AZD1222 vaccination. The receptors stem from an adult in good health.

This clone was seen just once. V gene TRBV11-2 combines with J gene TRBJ1-4; D perhaps matches TRBD1 (5 bases). The V end lost 5 bases, the J end lost 13 bases, and 23 bases lay between the germline ends. Germline-derived CDR1 and CDR2 are SGHAT and FQNNGV. The CDR3 has 15 amino acids. CDR3: CASSPQGYNEKGLFF. For the CDR3, the DNA is TGTGCCAGCAGCCCCCAGGGTTATAATGAAAAGGGACTGTTTTTT.

The chain recombines TRBV11-2 with TRBJ1-3; D remains ambiguous. V shed 8 bases and J shed 0 bases, with 11 bases lying between them. Germline V lookup: CDR1 SGHAT, CDR2 FQNNGV. The CDR3 is 14 residues long. DNA for the CDR3: TGTGCCAGCCGAGGAGTAACCTCTGGAAACACCATATATTTT. It specifies CASRGVTSGNTIYF.

V is TRBV15 and J is TRBJ2-7, with D possibly being TRBD1 or TRBD2 (5 bases each). The CDR3 runs 13 residues. V was clipped by 5 bases and J by 8 bases, with 16 bases between them. Per the germline V gene, CDR1 is LNHNV and CDR2 is YYDKDF (reference sequence). CDR3 nucleotide sequence: TGTGCCACCAGCGGCCGGGATAGGGGACAGCAGTACTTC. Translating it yields CATSGRDRGQQYF.

The rearrangement uses TRBV3-1 (or the pseudogene TRBV3-2) and TRBJ2-7; 9 positions match TRBD2. The CDR3 length is 14 residues. Germline values: CDR1 LGHDT, CDR2 YNNKEL (reference sequence). The V gene end was trimmed by 5 bases and the J gene end by 2 bases; junction bases not matched to a gene: 4. CDR3 DNA: TGTGCCAGCAGCTCGACTAGCGGAACCTACGAGCAGTACTTC. This encodes CASSSTSGTYEQYF.

The J gene is TRBJ2-7, the V gene TRBV4-1; D may match TRBD1 or TRBD2 (5 bases each). This CDR3 has 14 residues. Germline-derived CDR1 and CDR2 are MGHRA and YSYEKL. Trimming pared 8 bases from V and 3 bases from J, leaving 17 bases between. The CDR3 bases are TGCGCCAGCGCCCCTACGGCAGGGAGCTACGAGCAGTACTTC. This translates into CASAPTAGSYEQYF.

The chain has TRBV11-1 and TRBJ2-7; D unresolved. This CDR3 is 14 amino acids long. Trimming took off 1 base at V and 6 bases at J, with 13 bases between the two ends. CDR1 and CDR2 from the germline V gene are SGHAT and FQDESV (reference sequence). The chain's CDR3 is CASSLGVGRLEQYF. In nucleotides, the CDR3 is TGTGCCAGCAGCTTAGGAGTAGGCCGTCTCGAGCAGTACTTC.

The chain joins TRBV27 to TRBJ1-2; 8 nucleotides agree with TRBD1. V gave up 2 bases and J gave up 7 bases; unmatched junction bases: 3. Germline V gene data show CDR1 as MNHEY and CDR2 as SMNVEV (reference sequence). The CDR3 runs to 13 residues. CDR3 nucleotide sequence: TGTGCCAGCAGTTTAACAGGGGGAATTGGCTACACCTTC. It translates to CASSLTGGIGYTF.

The V gene is TRBV7-7, the J gene TRBJ2-2, with TRBD1 identical over 10 bases. With 5 bases clipped from V and 6 bases from J, the junction kept 6 bases outside the gene matches. The CDR3 loop spans 15 amino acids. Germline values: CDR1 SSHAT, CDR2 FNYEAQ (reference sequence). CDR3 sequence reads: CASSPRDRGAGELFF. The CDR3 region has the DNA TGTGCCAGCAGCCCCCGGGACAGGGGAGCCGGGGAGCTGTTTTTT.